A selection of T cell receptor beta chains follows, all from one sample in a study of cytomegalovirus exposure and HLA in healthy donors. Sequencing was performed with immunoSEQ multiplex PCR; in TCRdb, only in-frame clones are kept and a portion is missing. The table lists about 130,000 clones, approximately 71% of them singletons. The specimen was PBMCs. All receptors derive from a man younger than 45 in good health and CMV-seronegative. Each CDR3 is given without its conserved first and last residue. Each record gives: V gene, J gene, CDR3 protein.

V gene: TRBV27
J gene: TRBJ2-1
CDR3 protein: ASSPTPTDNEQF

V gene: TRBV5-1
J gene: TRBJ2-7
CDR3 protein: ASSLVGGTEQY

V gene: TRBV11-1
J gene: TRBJ1-1
CDR3 protein: ASSPRVMNTEAF

V gene: TRBV6-5
J gene: TRBJ2-1
CDR3 protein: ASRIHGTTYNEQF

V gene: TRBV7-8
J gene: TRBJ1-3
CDR3 protein: ASSSQTRQERGSGNTIY

V gene: TRBV5-1
J gene: TRBJ2-6
CDR3 protein: ASSSLTSGSTGANVLT

V gene: TRBV7-8
J gene: TRBJ2-7
CDR3 protein: ASSLSDSLGYEQY

V gene: TRBV5-4
J gene: TRBJ2-1
CDR3 protein: ASSPGQALYNEQF

V gene: TRBV13
J gene: TRBJ2-5
CDR3 protein: ASSGEQGAETQY

V gene: TRBV30
J gene: TRBJ2-5
CDR3 protein: AWITSGSETQY

V gene: TRBV10-3
J gene: TRBJ1-1
CDR3 protein: AISDSRQGATEAF

V gene: TRBV30
J gene: TRBJ2-1
CDR3 protein: AWSLGLGHNEQF

V gene: TRBV6-5
J gene: TRBJ2-7
CDR3 protein: ASGQGGPEYYEQY

V gene: TRBV19
J gene: TRBJ2-7
CDR3 protein: ASSPTSGRYVEQY

V gene: TRBV5-1
J gene: TRBJ2-7
CDR3 protein: ASSLAPGQTYEQY

V gene: TRBV10-2
J gene: TRBJ1-1
CDR3 protein: ASISRDRGGGTEAF

V gene: TRBV7-3
J gene: TRBJ2-2
CDR3 protein: ASSLMGGNGELF

V gene: TRBV6-1
J gene: TRBJ1-1
CDR3 protein: ASRDEPGVHTEAF

V gene: TRBV6-5
J gene: TRBJ2-3
CDR3 protein: ASSFQSGSLSDTQY

V gene: TRBV5-1
J gene: TRBJ2-3
CDR3 protein: ASSLDYPGTDTQY

V gene: TRBV19
J gene: TRBJ2-7
CDR3 protein: ASSPGLAGETYEQY

V gene: TRBV27
J gene: TRBJ2-5
CDR3 protein: ASGTGTSGPFQETQY

V gene: TRBV28
J gene: TRBJ2-3
CDR3 protein: ASGGAGDTQY

V gene: TRBV7-7
J gene: TRBJ2-7
CDR3 protein: ASSFGGTGEYEQY

V gene: TRBV6-5
J gene: TRBJ1-5
CDR3 protein: ASSYGGLSNQPQH

V gene: TRBV10-3
J gene: TRBJ2-5
CDR3 protein: AISDQGREETQY

V gene: TRBV29-1
J gene: TRBJ2-7
CDR3 protein: SVEEVAGEQY

V gene: TRBV28
J gene: TRBJ1-2
CDR3 protein: ASLPGILGGYT

V gene: TRBV2
J gene: TRBJ1-2
CDR3 protein: ASREPGQGSYGYT

V gene: TRBV6-1
J gene: TRBJ1-4
CDR3 protein: ASSVGQAYEKLF

V gene: TRBV30
J gene: TRBJ2-4
CDR3 protein: AWSVGGGINIQY

V gene: TRBV27
J gene: TRBJ2-3
CDR3 protein: ASSLSSGNTQY

V gene: TRBV6-6
J gene: TRBJ2-7
CDR3 protein: ASRGQGSSYEQY

V gene: TRBV6-6
J gene: TRBJ1-5
CDR3 protein: ASSTDRGGQPQH

V gene: TRBV25-1
J gene: TRBJ1-1
CDR3 protein: ASGATTGKGSTEAF

V gene: TRBV11-2
J gene: TRBJ1-4
CDR3 protein: ASSLITGGGVSNEKLF

V gene: TRBV27
J gene: TRBJ2-7
CDR3 protein: ASSPLGRSKYEQY

V gene: TRBV6-4
J gene: TRBJ1-5
CDR3 protein: ASSETGGQPQH

V gene: TRBV4-2
J gene: TRBJ1-4
CDR3 protein: ASSQVPHSGATNEKLF